The 26 T cell receptor beta chains below come from one sample, sequenced in a study of T cell responses to AZD1222 COVID-19 vaccine. Some clones are missing from TCRdb's copy, which holds only in-frame ones; the method was immunoSEQ multiplex PCR. The table shows about 73,000 clones, with more than 70% occurring only once. Here the sequenced sample was peripheral blood, taken on day 0 of AZD1222 vaccination. The source of these receptors is an adult in good health.

For the CDR3, the DNA is TGTGCCAGCAGGGACTTCAGCTCCTACAATGAGCAGTTCTTC. Translated, it gives CASRDFSSYNEQFF. The rearrangement joins TRBV11-2 to TRBJ2-1; tentative D call: TRBD2 (5 bases). Germline CDR1 and CDR2: SGHAT and FQNNGV. The V end lost 6 bases, the J end lost 0 bases, and 9 bases lay between the germline ends. The CDR3 has 14 residues. The full variable domain, completed using reference TRBV11-2 and TRBJ2-1, is EAGVAQSPRYKIIEKRQSVAFWCNPISGHATLYWYQQILGQGPKLLIQFQNNGVVDDSQLPKDRFSAERLKGVDSTLKIQPAKLEDSAVYLCASRDFSSYNEQFFGPGTRLTVL.

The rearrangement links TRBV19 to TRBJ2-2; TRBD1 might be the D (6 bases). V was shortened by 10 bases and J by 0 bases, with 12 bases between the two germline ends. Germline lookup yields CDR1 LNHDA and CDR2 SQIVND (reference sequence). CDR3 length equals 14 residues. CDR3 region: CATGAGANTGELFF. CDR3 coding DNA: TGTGCCACAGGGGCGGGTGCGAACACCGGGGAGCTGTTTTTT. Together with reference TRBV19 and TRBJ2-2, the CDR3 gives the full variable domain: DGGITQSPKYLFRKEGQNVTLSCEQNLNHDAMYWYRQDPGQGLRLIYYSQIVNDFQKGDIAEGYSVSREKKESFPLTVTSAQKNPTAFYLCATGAGANTGELFFGEGSRLTVL.

V usage is TRBV19 and J usage is TRBJ1-2, with D uncertain. The CDR3 runs to 11 residues. The V gene lost 5 bases and the J gene lost 4 bases, with 5 bases spanning the gap. Germline V gene sequence: CDR1 LNHDA, CDR2 SQIVND (reference sequence). The CDR3 loop reads CASSYGYGYTF. DNA for the CDR3: TGTGCCAGTAGTTACGGCTATGGCTACACCTTC.

V is TRBV12-3 or TRBV12-4 and J is TRBJ2-5; D call uncertain. Trimming left V 2 bases short and J 1 base short, with 5 bases between. The CDR3 runs 13 residues. The DNA of the CDR3 is TGTGCCAGCAGTTTACTATCCCAAGAGACCCAGTACTTC. This codes for CASSLLSQETQYF.

V is TRBV10-3 and J is TRBJ1-2, with D perhaps TRBD1 (6 bases). V lost 0 bases, J lost 4 bases, and 6 bases lay in between. Germline V lookup: CDR1 ENHRY, CDR2 SYGVKD. The length of the CDR3 is 13 residues. The DNA of the CDR3 is TGTGCCATCAGTGAGTCGGACAGCTATGGCTACACCTTC. It translates to CAISESDSYGYTF.

J is TRBJ1-2 and V is TRBV28; D remains unclear. Trimming left V 3 bases short and J 2 bases short, with 4 bases between. The CDR3 is 12 residues long. CDR1 and CDR2 from the germline V gene are MDHEN and SYDVKM. CDR3 nucleotide sequence: TGTGCCAGCAGTTTGCAGAACTATGGCTACACCTTC. This sequence encodes CASSLQNYGYTF.

The V call is TRBV2, the J call TRBJ1-1; D not resolved. This CDR3 comprises 14 residues. Germline loops: CDR1 SNHLY, CDR2 FYNNEI. V lost 7 bases to trimming and J lost 5 bases, with 17 bases between them. CDR3 in amino acids: CASTIPGPETEAFF. CDR3 bases: TGTGCCAGCACCATCCCCGGACCGGAGACTGAAGCTTTCTTT.

This chain links TRBV7-6 with TRBJ1-2, with TRBD1 matching over 7 bases. Germline V gene data show CDR1 as SGHVS and CDR2 as FNYEAQ. This CDR3 spans 16 amino acids. V was clipped by 3 bases and J by 4 bases; unmatched bases: 11. The CDR3 DNA sequence: TGTGCCAGCAGCTTCCCGGGTTGGGACAGCTGCTATGGCTACACCTTC. It encodes CASSFPGWDSCYGYTF.

This rearrangement joins TRBV6-1 to TRBJ1-2; D unresolved. CDR1 MNHNS and CDR2 SASEGT come from the germline V gene. With 1 base removed from V and 7 bases from J, the gap between germline ends came to 13 bases. The CDR3 has 14 residues. CDR3 coding DNA: TGTGCCAGCAGTGAAGACCCCAGGCGGGGTGGCTACACCTTC. Its translation: CASSEDPRRGGYTF.

This clone was seen a single time. This chain uses TRBV21-1 with TRBJ2-5; TRBD2 is the table's D call and was not checked against the DNA. TRBV21-1 is a known pseudogene. The CDR3 has 13 residues. CDR3 DNA: TGTGCCAGCAGCAAAGTCGGTAGACGGAGCCAGTACTTC. This codes for CASSKVGRRSQYF.

This chain links TRBV11-1 with TRBJ2-7; unclear D gene. The CDR3 length is 15 residues. Trimming took off 2 bases at V and 0 bases at J, with 11 bases between the two ends. Per the germline V gene, CDR1 is SGHAT and CDR2 is FQDESV (reference sequence). The CDR3 sequence: CASSLSLGSSYEQYF. CDR3 bases: TGTGCCAGCAGCTTAAGTCTCGGCTCCTCCTACGAGCAGTACTTC. Supplemented by reference TRBV11-1 and TRBJ2-7, the full variable domain reads EAEVAQSPRYKITEKSQAVAFWCDPISGHATLYWYRQILGQGPELLVQFQDESVVDDSQLPKDRFSAERLKGVDSTLKIQPAELGDSAMYLCASSLSLGSSYEQYFGPGTRLTVT.

This clone has just one count. The chain recombines TRBV15 with TRBJ2-6; no reliable D call. There are 15 residues in the CDR3. Germline CDR1 is LNHNV and CDR2 is YYDKDF (reference sequence). V lost 1 base and J lost 1, with 5 bases in between. CDR3 protein: CATSRVGSGANVLTF. The CDR3 DNA follows: TGTGCCACCAGCAGAGTTGGGTCTGGGGCCAACGTCCTGACTTTC.

The CDR3 protein is CSVDGQGGGYTF. The CDR3 DNA is TGCAGCGTTGACGGACAGGGTGGAGGCTACACCTTC. The rearrangement joins TRBV29-1 to TRBJ1-2; 8 nucleotides align to TRBD1. With 3 bases clipped from V and 8 bases from J, the junction kept 5 bases outside the gene matches. Germline-derived CDR1 and CDR2 are SQVTM and ANQGSEA. This CDR3 region has 12 residues.

About this clone: Other DNA sequences in the sample encode the same CDR3. The V call is TRBV19, the J call TRBJ1-5; 8 bases map to TRBD1. The CDR3 totals 14 residues. Germline V gives CDR1 LNHDA, CDR2 SQIVND (reference sequence). Trimming at V came to 3 bases and at J to 7 bases, leaving 5 bases not matched to a gene. The CDR3 DNA is TGTGCCAGTAGTATCGGACAGGGAAACCAGCCCCAGCATTTT. The encoded protein is CASSIGQGNQPQHF.

V is TRBV2 and J is TRBJ2-7; 10 nucleotides agree with TRBD2. V was pared by 6 bases and J by 1 base, with 3 bases of the junction left unmatched. Germline CDR1 reads SNHLY; CDR2 reads FYNNEI. This CDR3 comprises 14 residues. DNA of the CDR3: TGTGCCAGCAGGATTAGCGGGGGGTCCTACGAGCAGTACTTC. It translates to CASRISGGSYEQYF.

J is TRBJ2-1 and V is TRBV7-3; D uncertain. The CDR3 consists of 16 residues. The V gene lost 5 bases and the J gene lost 8 bases, with 22 bases spanning the gap. Germline values: CDR1 SGHTA, CDR2 FQGTGA. CDR3 bases: TGTGCCAGCAGCCTCCGATCCAATCAAGGAAGCGATGAGCAGTTCTTC. Translation gives CASSLRSNQGSDEQFF.

The V call is TRBV3-1 (or the pseudogene TRBV3-2), the J call TRBJ2-2; 13 bases match TRBD2. This CDR3 has 17 residues. V lost 0 bases to trimming and J lost 4 bases; unmatched junction nucleotides: 2. Germline V CDR1 and CDR2: LGHDT, YNNKEL (reference sequence). CDR3 sequence (DNA): TGTGCCAGCAGCCAAGATCGACTAGCGGGGGGCACCGGGGAGCTGTTTTTT. Its protein product is CASSQDRLAGGTGELFF.

In DNA, the CDR3 is TGTGCCAGCAGTTTTGGACAGGGGGCTGCTTCACCCCTCCACTTT. This translates into CASSFGQGAASPLHF. The chain uses TRBV28 and TRBJ1-6, with 11 bases aligning to TRBD1. J gave up 9 bases and V 3 bases, and 4 bases lay outside the gene matches. Germline values: CDR1 MDHEN, CDR2 SYDVKM. This CDR3 comprises 15 residues.

The V gene is TRBV19, the J gene TRBJ1-2, with 12 bases that match TRBD1. The CDR3 contains 16 residues. CDR1 is LNHDA, CDR2 SQIVND, per germline (reference sequence). Germline trimming cut 5 bases from V and 6 bases from J; bases unmatched to any gene: 10. CDR3 DNA: TGTGCCAGTAGTGTCGGGACAGGGGGCGCTCAGGATGGCTACACCTTC. It is translated as CASSVGTGGAQDGYTF.

The chain recombines TRBV6-5 with TRBJ2-3; TRBD2 is a possible D gene (7 bases). V gave up 7 bases and J gave up 0 bases, with 17 bases separating them. The germline V gene has CDR1 MNHEY and CDR2 SVGAGI. The CDR3 loop spans 16 amino acids. The chain's CDR3 is CASTYGGGPSTDTQYF. The CDR3 region has the DNA TGTGCCAGCACTTATGGGGGGGGCCCGAGCACAGATACGCAGTATTTT.

This chain joins TRBV27 and TRBJ1-5, with unresolved D. V lost 6 bases and J 1 base, leaving 7 bases between the germline ends. From germline, CDR1 is MNHEY and CDR2 SMNVEV (reference sequence). This CDR3 region has 13 residues. For the CDR3, the DNA is TGTGCCAGCAGGGATTCGAGCAATCAGCCCCAGCATTTT. Amino acids: CASRDSSNQPQHF.

The V gene is TRBV28, the J gene TRBJ1-5; D possibly corresponds to TRBD1 (5 bases). The V gene's germline CDR1 is MDHEN and CDR2 SYDVKM. Trimming took 2 bases from V and 1 from J, leaving 15 bases between them. The CDR3 consists of 17 residues. The CDR3 DNA is TGTGCCAGCAGTTTACGAGGGGTGTCACGGAGCAATCAGCCCCAGCATTTT. Translated: CASSLRGVSRSNQPQHF.

V usage is TRBV21-1 and J usage is TRBJ2-2; the table gives TRBD2 as D, unverified against the DNA. TRBV21-1 is deemed a pseudogene. This CDR3 contains 15 residues. This CDR3 is CASIPKRENTGELFF. CDR3 DNA sequence: TGTGCCAGCATCCCAAAACGGGAGAACACCGGGGAGCTGTTTTTT.

V gene TRBV4-1 combines with J gene TRBJ1-2; no reliable D call. The CDR3 sequence is 15 residues long. Trimming cost V 1 base and J 2 bases, with 11 bases left between them. Germline CDR1 is MGHRA and CDR2 is YSYEKL. The CDR3 coding sequence is TGCGCCAGCAGCCAAGGTATTTTAGGGAACTATGGCTACACCTTC. Translated, it gives CASSQGILGNYGYTF.

This rearrangement joins TRBV5-1 to TRBJ2-2, with 7 bases aligning to TRBD1. The germline gives CDR1 SGHRS, CDR2 YFSETQ. The junction had 11 bases not matched to a gene; V was cut back by 2 bases and J by 4 bases. This CDR3 comprises 17 residues. The CDR3 spells CASSFLEGALGTGELFF. As DNA, the CDR3 is TGCGCCAGCAGCTTTCTAGAGGGGGCGCTAGGCACCGGGGAGCTGTTTTTT.

This clone was detected only once. This sequence joins TRBV6-5 and TRBJ2-1, with TRBD1 identical over 10 bases. V was clipped by 2 bases and J by 4 bases; unmatched bases: 5. The CDR3 consists of 16 residues. Per the germline V gene, CDR1 is MNHEY and CDR2 is SVGAGI. The CDR3 is CASSYGDRGRYNEQFF. CDR3 in DNA: TGTGCCAGCAGTTACGGAGACAGGGGGCGGTACAATGAGCAGTTCTTC.